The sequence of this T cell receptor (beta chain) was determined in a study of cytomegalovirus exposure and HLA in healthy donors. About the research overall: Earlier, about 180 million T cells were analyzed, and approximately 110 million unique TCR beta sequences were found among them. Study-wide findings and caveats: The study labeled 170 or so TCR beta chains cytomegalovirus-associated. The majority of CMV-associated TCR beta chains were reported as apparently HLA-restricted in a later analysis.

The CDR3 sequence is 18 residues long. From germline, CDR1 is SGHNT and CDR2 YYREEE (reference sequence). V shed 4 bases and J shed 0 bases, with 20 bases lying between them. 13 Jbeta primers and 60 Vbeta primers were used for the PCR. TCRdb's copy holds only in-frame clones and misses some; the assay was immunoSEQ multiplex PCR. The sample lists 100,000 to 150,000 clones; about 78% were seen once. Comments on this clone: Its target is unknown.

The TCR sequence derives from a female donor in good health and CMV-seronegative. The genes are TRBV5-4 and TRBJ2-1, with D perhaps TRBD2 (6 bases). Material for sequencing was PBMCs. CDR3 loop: CASSRRTGARSSYNEQFF. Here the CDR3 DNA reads TGTGCCAGCAGCCGGCGCACGGGAGCGAGAAGCTCCTACAATGAGCAGTTCTTC.